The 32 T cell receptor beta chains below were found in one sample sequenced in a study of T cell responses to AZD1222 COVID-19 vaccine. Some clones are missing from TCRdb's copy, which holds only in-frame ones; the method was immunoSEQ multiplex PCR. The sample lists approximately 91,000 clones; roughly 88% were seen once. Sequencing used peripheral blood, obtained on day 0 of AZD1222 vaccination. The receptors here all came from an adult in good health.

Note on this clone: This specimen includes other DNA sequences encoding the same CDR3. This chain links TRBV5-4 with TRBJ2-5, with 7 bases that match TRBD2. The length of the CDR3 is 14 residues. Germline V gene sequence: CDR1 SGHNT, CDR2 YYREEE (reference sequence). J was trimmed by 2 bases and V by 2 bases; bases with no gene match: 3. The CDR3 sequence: CASSLAGTQETQYF. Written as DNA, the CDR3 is TGTGCCAGCAGCTTAGCGGGGACTCAAGAGACCCAGTACTTC.

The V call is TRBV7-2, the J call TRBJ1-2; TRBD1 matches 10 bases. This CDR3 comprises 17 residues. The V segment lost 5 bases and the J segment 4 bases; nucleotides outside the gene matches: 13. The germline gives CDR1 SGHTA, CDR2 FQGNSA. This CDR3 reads CASSLQTGTGVVYGYTF. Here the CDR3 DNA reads TGTGCCAGCAGCCTACAGACCGGGACAGGGGTGGTCTATGGCTACACCTTC.

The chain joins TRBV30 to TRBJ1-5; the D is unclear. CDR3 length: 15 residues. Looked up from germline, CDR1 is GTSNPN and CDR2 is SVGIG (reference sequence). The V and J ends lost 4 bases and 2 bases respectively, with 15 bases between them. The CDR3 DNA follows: TGTGCCTGGACCATGGCCGGGTTTGGCAATCAGCCCCAGCATTTT. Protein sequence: CAWTMAGFGNQPQHF.

For the CDR3, the DNA is TGTGCCAGTAGTATGCCGGGACAGGGGCGAGAGACCCAGTACTTC. It encodes CASSMPGQGRETQYF. The V and J genes are TRBV19 and TRBJ2-5; 10 bases align to TRBD1. The V gene's germline CDR1 is LNHDA and CDR2 SQIVND (reference sequence). V lost 3 bases, J lost 4 bases, and 5 bases stayed unmatched. The CDR3 has 15 residues.

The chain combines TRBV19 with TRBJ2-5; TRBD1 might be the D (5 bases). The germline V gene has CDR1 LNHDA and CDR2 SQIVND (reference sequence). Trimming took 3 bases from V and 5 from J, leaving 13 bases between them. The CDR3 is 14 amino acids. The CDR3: CASSMLGQEETQYF. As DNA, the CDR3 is TGTGCCAGTAGTATGCTCGGACAAGAGGAGACCCAGTACTTC.

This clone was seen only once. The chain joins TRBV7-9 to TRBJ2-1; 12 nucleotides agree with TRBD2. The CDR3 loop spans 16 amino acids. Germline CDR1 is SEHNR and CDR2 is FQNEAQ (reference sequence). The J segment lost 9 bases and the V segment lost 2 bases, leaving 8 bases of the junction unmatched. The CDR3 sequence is CASSLTGLAGRFEQFF. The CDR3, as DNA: TGTGCCAGCAGCTTAACGGGACTAGCGGGCCGATTTGAGCAGTTCTTC.

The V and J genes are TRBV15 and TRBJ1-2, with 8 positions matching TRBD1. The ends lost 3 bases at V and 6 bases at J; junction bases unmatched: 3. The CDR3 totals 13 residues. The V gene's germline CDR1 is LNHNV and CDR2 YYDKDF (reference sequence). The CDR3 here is CATSSQGADGYTF. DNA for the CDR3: TGTGCCACCAGCAGCCAGGGGGCGGATGGCTACACCTTC.

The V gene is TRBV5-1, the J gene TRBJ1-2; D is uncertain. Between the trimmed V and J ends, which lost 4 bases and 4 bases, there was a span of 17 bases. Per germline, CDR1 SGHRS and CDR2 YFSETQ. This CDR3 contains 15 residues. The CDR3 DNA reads TGCGCCAGCAGCCCTTCGGCGGTATCAAGCTATGGCTACACCTTC. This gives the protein CASSPSAVSSYGYTF.

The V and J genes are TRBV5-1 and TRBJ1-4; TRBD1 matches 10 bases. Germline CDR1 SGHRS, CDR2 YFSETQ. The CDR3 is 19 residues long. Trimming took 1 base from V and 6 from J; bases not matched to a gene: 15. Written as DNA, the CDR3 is TGCGCCAGCAGCTTGAACCCCCAAAGGGACGGGACAGGGGATGAAAAACTGTTTTTT. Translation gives CASSLNPQRDGTGDEKLFF.

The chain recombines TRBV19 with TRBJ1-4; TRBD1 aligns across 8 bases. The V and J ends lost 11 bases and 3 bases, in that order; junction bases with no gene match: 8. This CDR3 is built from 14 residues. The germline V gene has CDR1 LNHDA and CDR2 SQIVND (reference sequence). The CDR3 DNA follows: TGTGCCGCCGGTGACAGGGGACCTAATGAAAAACTGTTTTTT. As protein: CAAGDRGPNEKLFF.

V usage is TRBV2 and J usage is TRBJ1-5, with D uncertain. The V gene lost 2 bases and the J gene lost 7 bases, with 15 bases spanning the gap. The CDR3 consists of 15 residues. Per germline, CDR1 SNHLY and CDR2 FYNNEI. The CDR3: CASSEFVKGRQPQHF. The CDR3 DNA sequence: TGTGCCAGCAGTGAATTCGTGAAGGGTAGACAGCCCCAGCATTTT.

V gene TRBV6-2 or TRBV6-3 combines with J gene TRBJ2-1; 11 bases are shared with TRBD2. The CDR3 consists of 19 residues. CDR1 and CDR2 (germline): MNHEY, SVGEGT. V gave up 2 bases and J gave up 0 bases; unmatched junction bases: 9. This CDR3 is CASSYVASGGMSSYNEQFF. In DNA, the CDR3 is TGTGCCAGCAGTTACGTTGCTAGCGGGGGGATGAGCTCCTACAATGAGCAGTTCTTC.

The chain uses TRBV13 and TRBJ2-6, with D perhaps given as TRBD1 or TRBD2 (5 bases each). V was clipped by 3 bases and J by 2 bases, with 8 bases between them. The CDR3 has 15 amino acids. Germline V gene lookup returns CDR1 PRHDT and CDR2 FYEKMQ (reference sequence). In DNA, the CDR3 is TGTGCCAGCAGCTTTGAGGGGACTGGGGCCAACGTCCTGACTTTC. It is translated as CASSFEGTGANVLTF.

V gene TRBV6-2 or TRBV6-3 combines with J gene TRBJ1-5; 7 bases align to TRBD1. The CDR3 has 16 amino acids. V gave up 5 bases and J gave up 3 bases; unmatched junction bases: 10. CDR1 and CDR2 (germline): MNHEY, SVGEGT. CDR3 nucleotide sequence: TGTGCCAGCAGTCTCGGCCGTGACAGGGACAATCAGCCCCAGCATTTT. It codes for CASSLGRDRDNQPQHF.

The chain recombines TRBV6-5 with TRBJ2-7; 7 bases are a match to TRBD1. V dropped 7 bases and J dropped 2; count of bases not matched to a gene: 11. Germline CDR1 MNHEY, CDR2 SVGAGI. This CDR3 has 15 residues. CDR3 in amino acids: CASTNEAGGTYEQYF. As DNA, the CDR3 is TGTGCCAGCACAAATGAGGCAGGGGGTACCTACGAGCAGTACTTC.

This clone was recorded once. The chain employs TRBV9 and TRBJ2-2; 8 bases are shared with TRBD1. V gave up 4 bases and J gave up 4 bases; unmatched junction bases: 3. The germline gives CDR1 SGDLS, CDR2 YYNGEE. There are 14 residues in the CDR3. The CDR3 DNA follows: TGTGCCAGCAGCTTCGACAGGGGCACCGGGGAGCTGTTTTTT. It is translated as CASSFDRGTGELFF.

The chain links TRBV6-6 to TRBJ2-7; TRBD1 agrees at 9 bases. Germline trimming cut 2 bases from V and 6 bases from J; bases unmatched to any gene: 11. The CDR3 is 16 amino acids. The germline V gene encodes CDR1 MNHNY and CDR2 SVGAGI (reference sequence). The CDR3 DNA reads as TGTGCCAGCAGTTACCGTCCGGGACAGGGCCGAATCGAGCAGTACTTC. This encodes CASSYRPGQGRIEQYF.

CDR3 amino acids: CASSRDNVLTF. CDR3 nucleotide sequence: TGTGCCAGCAGCCGGGACAACGTCCTGACTTTC. The chain is built from TRBV6-5 and TRBJ2-6; a possible D gene is TRBD2 (5 bases). V lost 6 bases and J lost 9, with 6 bases in between. The CDR3 covers 11 residues. Germline values: CDR1 MNHEY, CDR2 SVGAGI.

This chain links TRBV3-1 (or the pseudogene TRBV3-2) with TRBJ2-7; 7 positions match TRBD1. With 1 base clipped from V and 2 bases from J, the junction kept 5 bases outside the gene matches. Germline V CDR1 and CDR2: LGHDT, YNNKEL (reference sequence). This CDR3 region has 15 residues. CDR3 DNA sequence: TGTGCCAGCAGCCAAGTCGGGCAGGGGGCCTACGAGCAGTACTTC. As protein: CASSQVGQGAYEQYF.

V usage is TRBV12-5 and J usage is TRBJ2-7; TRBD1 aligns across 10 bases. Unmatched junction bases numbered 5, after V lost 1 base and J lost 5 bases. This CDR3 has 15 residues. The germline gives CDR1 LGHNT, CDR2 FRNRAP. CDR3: CASGLGRQGANEQYF. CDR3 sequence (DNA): TGTGCTAGTGGTTTGGGCCGACAGGGGGCCAACGAGCAGTACTTC.

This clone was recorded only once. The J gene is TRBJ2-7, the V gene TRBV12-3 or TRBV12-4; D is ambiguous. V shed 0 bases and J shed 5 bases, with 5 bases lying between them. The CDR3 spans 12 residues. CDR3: CASSLAWDEQYF. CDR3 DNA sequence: TGTGCCAGCAGTTTAGCCTGGGACGAGCAGTACTTC.

The CDR3 sequence: CASSYGTGAYGYTF. Here the CDR3 DNA reads TGTGCCAGCAGTTACGGGACAGGGGCCTATGGCTACACCTTC. The chain employs TRBV6-5 and TRBJ1-2, with 10 bases lining up with TRBD1. The J segment lost 4 bases and the V segment lost 2 bases, leaving 1 base of the junction unmatched. The germline CDR1 and CDR2 sequences are MNHEY and SVGAGI. The CDR3 runs 14 residues.

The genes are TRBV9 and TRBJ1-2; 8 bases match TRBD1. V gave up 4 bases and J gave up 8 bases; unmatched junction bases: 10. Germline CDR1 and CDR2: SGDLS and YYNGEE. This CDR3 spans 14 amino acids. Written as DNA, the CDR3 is TGTGCCAGCAGCCCAAGGGACAGGCTGGGGGGCTACACCTTC. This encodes CASSPRDRLGGYTF.

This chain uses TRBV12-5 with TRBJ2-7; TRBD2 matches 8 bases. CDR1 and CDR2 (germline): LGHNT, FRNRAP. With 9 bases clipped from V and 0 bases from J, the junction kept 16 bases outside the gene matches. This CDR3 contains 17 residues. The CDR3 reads CARGGRRGAPSSYEQYF. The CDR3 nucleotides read TGTGCTAGGGGAGGGCGGCGGGGGGCCCCGAGCTCCTACGAGCAGTACTTC.

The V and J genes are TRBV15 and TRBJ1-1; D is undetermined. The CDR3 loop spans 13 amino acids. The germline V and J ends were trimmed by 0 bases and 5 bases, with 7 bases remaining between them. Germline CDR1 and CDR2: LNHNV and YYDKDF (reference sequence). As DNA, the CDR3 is TGTGCCACCAGCAGAGAACGAGGGACTGAAGCTTTCTTT. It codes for CATSRERGTEAFF. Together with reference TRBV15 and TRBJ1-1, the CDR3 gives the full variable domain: DAMVIQNPRYQVTQFGKPVTLSCSQTLNHNVMYWYQQKSSQAPKLLFHYYDKDFNNEADTPDNFQSRRPNTSFCFLDIRSPGLGDTAMYLCATSRERGTEAFFGQGTRLTVV.

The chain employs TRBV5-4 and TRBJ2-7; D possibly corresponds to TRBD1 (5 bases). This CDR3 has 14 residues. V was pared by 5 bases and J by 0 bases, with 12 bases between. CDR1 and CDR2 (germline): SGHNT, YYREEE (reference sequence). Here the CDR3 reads CASRPAQDSYEQYF. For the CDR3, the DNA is TGTGCCAGCAGACCCGCACAGGACTCCTACGAGCAGTACTTC.

CDR3 loop: CASSFPIGLAGSLFF. As DNA, the CDR3 is TGTGCCAGCAGTTTCCCTATTGGACTAGCGGGGTCTCTGTTCTTC. V is TRBV27 and J is TRBJ2-1; 12 positions match TRBD2. The CDR3 consists of 15 residues. V dropped 3 bases and J dropped 15; count of bases not matched to a gene: 12. Germline V gives CDR1 MNHEY, CDR2 SMNVEV (reference sequence).

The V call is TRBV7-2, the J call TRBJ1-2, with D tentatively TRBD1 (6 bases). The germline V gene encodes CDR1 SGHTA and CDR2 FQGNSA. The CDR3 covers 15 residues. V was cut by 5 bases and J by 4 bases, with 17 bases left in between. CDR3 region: CASSPRAGASYGYTF. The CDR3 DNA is TGTGCCAGCAGCCCACGGGCAGGGGCGAGCTATGGCTACACCTTC.

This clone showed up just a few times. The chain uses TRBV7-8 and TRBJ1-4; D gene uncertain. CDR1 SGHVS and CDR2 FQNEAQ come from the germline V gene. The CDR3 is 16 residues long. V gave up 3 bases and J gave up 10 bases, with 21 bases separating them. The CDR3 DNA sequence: TGTGCCAGCAGCTTGGTATCTGTTTTGACACCAGGAAAACTGTTTTTT. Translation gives CASSLVSVLTPGKLFF.

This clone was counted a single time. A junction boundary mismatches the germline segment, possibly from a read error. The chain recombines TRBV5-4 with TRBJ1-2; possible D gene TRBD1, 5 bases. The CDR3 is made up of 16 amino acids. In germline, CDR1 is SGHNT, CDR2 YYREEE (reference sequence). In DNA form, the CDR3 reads TGTGCCAGCAGTTTGGCCCTCCAGGGCTCTAACTATGGCTACACCTTC. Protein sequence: CASSLALQGSNYGYTF.

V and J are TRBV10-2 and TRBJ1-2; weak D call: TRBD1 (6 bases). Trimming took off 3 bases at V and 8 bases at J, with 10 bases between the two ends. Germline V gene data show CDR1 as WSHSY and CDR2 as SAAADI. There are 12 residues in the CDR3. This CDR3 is CASSEQGEGYTF. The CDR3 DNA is TGCGCCAGCAGTGAACAGGGTGAGGGCTACACCTTC.

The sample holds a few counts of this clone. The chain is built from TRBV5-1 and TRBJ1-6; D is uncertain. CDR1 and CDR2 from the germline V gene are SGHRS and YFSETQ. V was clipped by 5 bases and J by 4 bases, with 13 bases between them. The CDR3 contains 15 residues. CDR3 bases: TGCGCCAGCAGGGTCTCACAGTCTTATAATTCACCCCTCCACTTT. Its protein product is CASRVSQSYNSPLHF.